One T cell receptor beta chain is described in this entry. The antigen remains undetermined. V lost 0 bases and J 7 bases, leaving 10 bases between the germline ends. The CDR3 is 14 residues long. Germline assignment: CDR1 GTSNPN and CDR2 SVGIG (reference sequence). Noted treatment: oral pan-JAK inhibitor, 5-10 mg twice daily. Lesional scalp tissue (obtained by punch biopsy) and peripheral blood were collected from alopecia areata patients. The data were obtained in a study of CD8+ T cells in alopecia areata. Study details: Treatment of the treated patients consisted of oral tofacitinib, 5 to 10 mg twice daily. Tofacitinib was given for 6 to 18 months, then stopped for 6 months.

General observations from the study: Only a single nonresponder existed, so baseline CD8+ expansion links stay unclear.

Sequencing relied on a cDNA template that was reverse transcribed from extracted RNA. Generated by immunoSEQ multiplex PCR, the TCRdb table keeps only in-frame clones and is missing some. Of about 190,000 clones in the sample, about 65% were seen once. The chain carries TRBV30 and TRBJ1-6; no clear D. Source: CD4+ T cells sorted from blood, taken between weeks 49 and 50, from a patient treated with tofacitinib. The sequence came from a human donor with alopecia areata. CDR3 nucleotide sequence: TGTGCCTGGAGTGTAGGATTTGGGAATTCACCCCTCCACTTT. This codes for CAWSVGFGNSPLHF.